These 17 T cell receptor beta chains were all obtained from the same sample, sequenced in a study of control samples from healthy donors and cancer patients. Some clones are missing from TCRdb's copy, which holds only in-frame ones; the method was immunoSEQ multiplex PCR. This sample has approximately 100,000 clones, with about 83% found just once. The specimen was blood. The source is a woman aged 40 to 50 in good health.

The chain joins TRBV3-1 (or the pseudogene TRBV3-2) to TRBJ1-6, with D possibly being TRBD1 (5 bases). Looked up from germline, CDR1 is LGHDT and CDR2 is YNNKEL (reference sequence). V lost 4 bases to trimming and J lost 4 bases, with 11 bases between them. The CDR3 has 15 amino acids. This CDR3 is CASSPWDGYNSPLHF. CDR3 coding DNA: TGTGCCAGCAGCCCCTGGGACGGTTATAATTCACCCCTCCACTTT.

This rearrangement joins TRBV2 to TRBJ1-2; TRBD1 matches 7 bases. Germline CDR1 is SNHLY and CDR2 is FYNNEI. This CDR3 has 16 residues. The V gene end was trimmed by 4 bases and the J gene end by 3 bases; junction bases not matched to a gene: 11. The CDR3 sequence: CASSALDRAVDYGYTF. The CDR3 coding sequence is TGTGCCAGCAGTGCACTTGACAGGGCGGTTGACTATGGCTACACCTTC. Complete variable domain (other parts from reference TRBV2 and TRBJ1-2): EPEVTQTPSHQVTQMGQEVILRCVPISNHLYFYWYRQILGQKVEFLVSFYNNEISEKSEIFDDQFSVERPDGSNFTLKIRSTKLEDSAMYFCASSALDRAVDYGYTFGSGTRLTVV.

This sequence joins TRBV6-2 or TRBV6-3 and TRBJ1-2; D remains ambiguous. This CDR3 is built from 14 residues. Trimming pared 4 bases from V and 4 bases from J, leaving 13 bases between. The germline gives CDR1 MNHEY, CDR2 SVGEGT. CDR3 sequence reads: CASSFLDASYGYTF. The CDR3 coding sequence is TGTGCCAGCAGTTTTTTGGACGCATCCTATGGCTACACCTTC.

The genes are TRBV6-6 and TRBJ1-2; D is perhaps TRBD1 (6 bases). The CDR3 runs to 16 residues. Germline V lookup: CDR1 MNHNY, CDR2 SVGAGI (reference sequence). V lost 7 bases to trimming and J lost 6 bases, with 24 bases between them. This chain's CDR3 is CASTTAGGRRDNGYTF. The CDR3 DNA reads TGTGCCAGCACCACCGCGGGAGGGAGAAGGGACAATGGCTACACCTTC.

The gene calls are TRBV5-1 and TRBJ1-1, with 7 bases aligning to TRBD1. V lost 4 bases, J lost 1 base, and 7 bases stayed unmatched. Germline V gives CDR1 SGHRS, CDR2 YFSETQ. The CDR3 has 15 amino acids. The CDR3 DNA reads TGCGCCAGCAGCACCTCGGGACAGTCGAACACTGAAGCTTTCTTT. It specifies CASSTSGQSNTEAFF.

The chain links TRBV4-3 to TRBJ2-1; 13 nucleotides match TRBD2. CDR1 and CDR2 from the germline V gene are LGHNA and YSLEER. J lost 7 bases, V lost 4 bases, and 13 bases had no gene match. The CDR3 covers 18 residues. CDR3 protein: CASSPRGLAGVGRNEQFF. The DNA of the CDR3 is TGCGCCAGCAGCCCACGAGGACTAGCGGGGGTCGGGAGGAATGAGCAGTTCTTC.

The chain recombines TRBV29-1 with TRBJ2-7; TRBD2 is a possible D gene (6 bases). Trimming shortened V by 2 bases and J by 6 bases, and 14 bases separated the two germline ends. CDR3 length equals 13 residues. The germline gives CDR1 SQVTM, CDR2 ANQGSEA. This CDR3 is CSVEREAGTEQYF. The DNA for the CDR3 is TGCAGCGTTGAAAGGGAGGCAGGGACCGAGCAGTACTTC.

The CDR3 DNA follows: TGTGCCAGCAGCTTAGCTCGGGGGGCCAACTACAATGAGCAGTTCTTC. Its translation: CASSLARGANYNEQFF. The V and J genes are TRBV7-2 and TRBJ2-1; D perhaps matches TRBD2 (7 bases). Per germline, CDR1 SGHTA and CDR2 FQGNSA. The CDR3 extends over 16 amino acids. V gave up 0 bases and J gave up 3 bases, with 12 bases separating them.

The CDR3 coding sequence is TGTGCCAGCAGCCCAGGGGGTCAGGGGTCTGAAGCTTTCTTT. Amino acid sequence: CASSPGGQGSEAFF. The chain is built from TRBV7-9 and TRBJ1-1, with 7 bases lining up with TRBD1. V shed 5 bases, J shed 6 bases, and the junction held 9 bases outside the gene matches. Germline-derived CDR1 and CDR2 are SEHNR and FQNEAQ (reference sequence). CDR3 length: 14 amino acids.

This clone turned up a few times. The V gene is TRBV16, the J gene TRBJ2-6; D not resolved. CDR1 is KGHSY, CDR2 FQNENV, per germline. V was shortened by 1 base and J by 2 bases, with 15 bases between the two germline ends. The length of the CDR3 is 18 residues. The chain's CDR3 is CASSQYRQVDAGANVLTF. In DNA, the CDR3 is TGTGCCAGCAGCCAATATCGGCAGGTAGATGCTGGGGCCAACGTCCTGACTTTC.

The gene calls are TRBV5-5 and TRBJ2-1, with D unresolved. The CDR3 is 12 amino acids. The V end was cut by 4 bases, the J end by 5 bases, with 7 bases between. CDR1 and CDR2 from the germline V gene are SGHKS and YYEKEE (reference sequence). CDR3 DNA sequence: TGTGCCAGCAGCCTGAGGAACAATGAGCAGTTCTTC. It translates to CASSLRNNEQFF.

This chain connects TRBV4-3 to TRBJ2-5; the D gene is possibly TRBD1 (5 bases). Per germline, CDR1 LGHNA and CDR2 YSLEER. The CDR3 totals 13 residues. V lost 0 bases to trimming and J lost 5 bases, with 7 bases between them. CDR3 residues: CASSQDRVETQYF. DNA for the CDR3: TGCGCCAGCAGCCAAGACAGGGTTGAGACCCAGTACTTC.

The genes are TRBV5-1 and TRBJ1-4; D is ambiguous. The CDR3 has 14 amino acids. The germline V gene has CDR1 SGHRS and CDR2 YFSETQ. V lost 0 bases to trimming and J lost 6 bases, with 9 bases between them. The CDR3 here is CASSLGGSDEKLFF. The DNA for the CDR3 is TGCGCCAGCAGCTTGGGAGGGAGCGATGAAAAACTGTTTTTT.

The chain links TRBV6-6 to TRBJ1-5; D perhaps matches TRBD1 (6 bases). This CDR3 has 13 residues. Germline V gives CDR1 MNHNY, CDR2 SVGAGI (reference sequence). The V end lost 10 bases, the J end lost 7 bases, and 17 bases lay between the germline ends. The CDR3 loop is CATMAQGNQPQHF. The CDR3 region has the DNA TGTGCCACCATGGCCCAGGGGAACCAGCCCCAGCATTTT.

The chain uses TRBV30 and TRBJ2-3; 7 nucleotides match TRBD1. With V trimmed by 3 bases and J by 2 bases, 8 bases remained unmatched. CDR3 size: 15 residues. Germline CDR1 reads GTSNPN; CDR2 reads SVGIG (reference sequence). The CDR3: CAWRPTGRDTDTQYF. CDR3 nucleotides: TGTGCCTGGAGACCGACAGGGCGAGACACAGATACGCAGTATTTT.

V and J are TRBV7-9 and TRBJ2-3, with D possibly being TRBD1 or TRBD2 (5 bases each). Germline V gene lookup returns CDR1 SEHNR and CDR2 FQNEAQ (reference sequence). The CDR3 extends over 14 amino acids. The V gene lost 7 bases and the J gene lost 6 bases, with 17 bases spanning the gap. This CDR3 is CASILSTGDDTQYF. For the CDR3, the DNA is TGTGCCAGCATTCTTTCAACTGGGGACGATACGCAGTATTTT.

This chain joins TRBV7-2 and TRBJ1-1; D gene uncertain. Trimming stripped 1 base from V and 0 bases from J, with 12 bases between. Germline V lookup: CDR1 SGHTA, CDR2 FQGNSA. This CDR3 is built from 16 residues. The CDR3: CASSLDFGGMNTEAFF. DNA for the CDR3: TGTGCCAGCAGCTTAGATTTCGGAGGGATGAACACTGAAGCTTTCTTT.